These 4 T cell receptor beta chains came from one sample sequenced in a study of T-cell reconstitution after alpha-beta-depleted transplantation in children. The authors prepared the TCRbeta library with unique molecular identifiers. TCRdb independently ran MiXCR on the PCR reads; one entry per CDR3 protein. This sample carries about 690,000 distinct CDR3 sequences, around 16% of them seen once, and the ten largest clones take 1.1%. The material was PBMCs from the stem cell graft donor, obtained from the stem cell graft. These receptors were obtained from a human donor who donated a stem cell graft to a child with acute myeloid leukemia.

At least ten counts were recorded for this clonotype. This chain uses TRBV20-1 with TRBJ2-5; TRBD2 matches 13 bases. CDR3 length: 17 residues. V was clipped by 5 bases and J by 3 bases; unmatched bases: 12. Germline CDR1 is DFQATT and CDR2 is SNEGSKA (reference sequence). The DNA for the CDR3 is TGCAGTGCTTATTGGACCTCTGGACTAGCGGGGGAAGAGACCCAGTACTTC. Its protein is CSAYWTSGLAGEETQYF.

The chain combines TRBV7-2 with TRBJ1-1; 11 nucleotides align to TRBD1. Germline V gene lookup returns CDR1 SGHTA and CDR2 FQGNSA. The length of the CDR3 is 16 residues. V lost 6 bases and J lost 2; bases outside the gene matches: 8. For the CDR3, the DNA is TGTGCCAGCAGTTTAACCGGGACAGGGGGTAACACTGAAGCTTTCTTT. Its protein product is CASSLTGTGGNTEAFF.

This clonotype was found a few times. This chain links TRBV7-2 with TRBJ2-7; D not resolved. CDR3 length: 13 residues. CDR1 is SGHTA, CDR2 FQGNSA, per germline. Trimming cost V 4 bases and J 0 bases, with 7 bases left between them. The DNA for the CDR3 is TGTGCCAGCAGCTCCCCAAACTCCTACGAGCAGTACGTC. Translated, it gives CASSSPNSYEQYV.

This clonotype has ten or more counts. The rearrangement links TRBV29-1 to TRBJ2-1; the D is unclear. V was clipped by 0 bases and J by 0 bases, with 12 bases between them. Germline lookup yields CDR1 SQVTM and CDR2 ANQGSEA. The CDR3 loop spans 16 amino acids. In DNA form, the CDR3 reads TGCAGCGTTGAAGATCGCATGGCAGGCTCCTACAATGAGCAGTTCTTC. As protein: CSVEDRMAGSYNEQFF.